This is a list of T cell receptor beta chains from one sample in a study of blood T cell repertoires in COVID-19. The table came from immunoSEQ multiplex PCR; TCRdb's copy has only in-frame clones and leaves some out. Of around 270,000 clones in the sample, roughly 89% were seen once. Sequencing was done on a sample of peripheral blood. The receptors originated from a man aged 35 to 55 with acute or convalescent COVID-19. The CDR3 runs from the conserved cysteine through the conserved F or W. D genes are given only for firm matches. The size of a clone is reported for some rows only, either as once, few or many, or as a class for expanded clones.

TRBJ1-4	TRBV9	TRBD1	.	TGTGCCAGCAGCCTTGGACAGGGCGGCGAAAAACTGTTTTTT	CASSLGQGGEKLFF
TRBJ1-2	TRBV6-2/TRBV6-3	.	.	TGTGCCAGCAGTTACGGAGGGGCTAACTATGGCTACACCTTC	CASSYGGANYGYTF
TRBJ1-2	TRBV2	.	.	TGTGCCAGCAGTATCGACAGCAACTATGGCTACACCTTC	CASSIDSNYGYTF
TRBJ1-1	TRBV6-5	.	once	TGTGCCAGCAGGTTTTCTACAGGGCCGAACACTGAAGCTTTCTTT	CASRFSTGPNTEAFF
TRBJ1-6	TRBV7-6	.	.	TGTGCCAGCAGCTTAGGGACAGTTAATTCACCCCTCCACTTT	CASSLGTVNSPLHF
TRBJ1-5	TRBV12-5	.	.	TGTGCTAGTGGTTTGGTACGTCGCAGGGAACATGATCAGCCCCAGCATTTT	CASGLVRRREHDQPQHF
TRBJ2-3	TRBV5-4	TRBD1	.	TGTGCCAGCAGCCAGGGACAGGGAACAGATACGCAGTATTTT	CASSQGQGTDTQYF
TRBJ2-7	TRBV25-1	.	few	TGTGCCAGCGGCGAGGGTCGCGAGCAGTACTTC	CASGEGREQYF
TRBJ2-7	TRBV5-1	.	.	TGCGCCAGCAGCTTTGAGGGGGCCTACGAGCAGTACTTC	CASSFEGAYEQYF
TRBJ2-7	TRBV14	.	.	TGTGCCAGCAGCCGTGGCCCCGGGTACGAGCAGTACTTC	CASSRGPGYEQYF
TRBJ2-7	TRBV19	.	.	TGTGCCAGTAGTATAGCTATCTATTACGAGCAGTACTTC	CASSIAIYYEQYF
TRBJ1-2	TRBV24-1	.	.	TGTGCCACCAGTGACCCTGACAGTTATGATGGCTACACCTTC	CATSDPDSYDGYTF
TRBJ1-4	TRBV12-3/TRBV12-4	.	.	TGTGCCAGCAGTTTGAGCAGGGAGGGACTGTTTTTT	CASSLSREGLFF
TRBJ1-2	TRBV29-1	TRBD1	.	TGCAGCGTTGAATCGGACAGGGGCTACACCTTC	CSVESDRGYTF
TRBJ2-2	TRBV10-3	TRBD2	.	TGTGCCATCAGTGACCCTGAGATAGCGGGGGGGCAGTATACCGGGGAGCTGTTTTTT	CAISDPEIAGGQYTGELFF
TRBJ1-1	TRBV12-5	.	.	TGTGCTAGTGCCCTATACTACACTGAAGCTTTCTTT	CASALYYTEAFF
TRBJ1-5	TRBV2	.	.	TGTGCCAGCAGGGACAGCACTCAGCCCCAGCATTTT	CASRDSTQPQHF
TRBJ2-1	TRBV24-1	TRBD1	.	TGTGCCACCAGTGGGGGACAGAGCTTGGGGGACAATGAGCAGTTCTTC	CATSGGQSLGDNEQFF
TRBJ2-1	TRBV4-1	TRBD2	.	TGCGCCAGCAGCCAAGGAACAGCGGGGGGTAGCGCCTACAATGAGCAGTTCTTC	CASSQGTAGGSAYNEQFF
TRBJ1-5	TRBV6-5	.	once	TGTGCCAGCAGTTCAGACGGGGTGGGCAATCAGCCCCAGCATTTT	CASSSDGVGNQPQHF
TRBJ1-2	TRBV11-2	.	.	TGTGCCAGCAGCCCAGGTTTGAGCGGCTACACCTTC	CASSPGLSGYTF
TRBJ2-7	TRBV19	TRBD1	.	TGTGCCAGTAGTACCCCGGGACAGGGAACCGAGCAGTACTTC	CASSTPGQGTEQYF
TRBJ1-1	TRBV7-8	.	.	TGTGCCAGCAGCTTAGTCAGTGAGAACACTGAAGCTTTCTTT	CASSLVSENTEAFF
TRBJ2-1	TRBV15	.	.	TGTGCCACCGGGGGGGCCAGCTCCTACAATGAGCAGTTCTTC	CATGGASSYNEQFF
TRBJ1-2	TRBV12-1	.	.	TGTGCCAACAGCTTTGCGCGGAACTATGGCTACACCTTC	CANSFARNYGYTF
TRBJ2-1	TRBV2	.	.	TGTGCCAGCAGTGAAATACCCGTTGCATTTGTGCAGATATTGTTCTTC	CASSEIPVAFVQILFF
TRBJ2-3	TRBV5-1	.	.	TGCGCCAGCAGCTTGGGGGGGCCAAGCACAGATACGCAGTATTTT	CASSLGGPSTDTQYF
TRBJ2-1	TRBV19	TRBD2	.	TGTGCCAGTACAACGGGGGGGAACAATGAGCAGTTCTTC	CASTTGGNNEQFF
TRBJ1-2	TRBV3-1/TRBV3-2	.	once	TGTGCCAGCAGCCGGAGGGCGATTAGCGATGGCTACACCTTC	CASSRRAISDGYTF
TRBJ1-3	TRBV21-1	.	.	TGTGCCAGCAGCAAATGGGTAGGACAGGATTATTGCTCTGGAAACACCATATATTTT	CASSKWVGQDYCSGNTIYF
TRBJ1-4	TRBV13	.	few	TGTGCCAGCAGCGCCACAGGGCTCAGGGGTGAAAAACTGTTTTTT	CASSATGLRGEKLFF
TRBJ1-1	TRBV2	.	.	TGTGCCAGCAGTGGGGCCGGAGGGGCTTTCTTT	CASSGAGGAFF
TRBJ1-6	TRBV5-5	TRBD1	.	TGTGCCAGCAGCTTTGCCCGGACAGGGGGATACCTAGGACTTAATTCACCCCTCCACTTT	CASSFARTGGYLGLNSPLHF
TRBJ1-1	TRBV21-1	.	once	TGTGCCACCCCCTTGAGACAGGCCCTCATCGAAGGGAACACTGAAGCTTTCTTT	CATPLRQALIEGNTEAFF
TRBJ2-2	TRBV12-3/TRBV12-4	.	.	TGTGCCAGCAGTTTTAGTGACACCGGGGAGCTGTTTTTT	CASSFSDTGELFF
TRBJ1-2	TRBV27	TRBD1	.	TGTGCCAGCAGTTCGACAGGGGGCGTCGGTGGCTACACCTTC	CASSSTGGVGGYTF
TRBJ2-4	TRBV19	.	few	TGTGCCAGTAGTAACCCCCGGAGCGGGCGGGGCAAAAACATTCAGTACTTC	CASSNPRSGRGKNIQYF
TRBJ1-1	TRBV14	.	.	TGTGCCAGCAGCCAACATACTGAAGCTTTCTTT	CASSQHTEAFF
TRBJ2-2	TRBV19	.	.	TGTGCCAGTTCCGTGACAGGGAGGACCGGGGAGCTGTTTTTT	CASSVTGRTGELFF
TRBJ2-2	TRBV7-3	.	.	TGTGCCAGCAGCTCCGGGGCGGGGTCCAACACCGGGGAGCTGTTTTTT	CASSSGAGSNTGELFF
TRBJ1-1	TRBV15	.	.	TGTGCCACCAGCAGAGAATCGACAACTGAAGCTTTCTTT	CATSRESTTEAFF
TRBJ2-2	TRBV30	TRBD1	once	TGTGCCTGGAGTGTAGGAGACAGGGTCACCGGGGAGCTGTTTTTT	CAWSVGDRVTGELFF
TRBJ2-3	TRBV9	TRBD2	.	TGTGCCAGCAGCGCAGAGCGGGGGGGATTAGATACGCAGTATTTT	CASSAERGGLDTQYF
TRBJ2-2	TRBV5-4	TRBD2	.	TGTGCCAGCAGTTATTCTAGCGGCACCGGGGAGCTGTTTTTT	CASSYSSGTGELFF
TRBJ2-7	TRBV5-1	TRBD1	.	TGCGCCAGCCGGGACAGGCCGCCGGAGATCTACGAGCAGTACTTC	CASRDRPPEIYEQYF
TRBJ2-3	TRBV4-2	.	.	TGTGCCAGCAGCCCCTCTGGACAGCCCAGCAATACGCAGTATTTT	CASSPSGQPSNTQYF
TRBJ2-3	TRBV21-1	.	.	TGTGCCAGCAGCAAACAAGGGGAACTAGCGGGGGGGCCACCGGTCTTTACACATACGCAGTATTTT	CASSKQGELAGGPPVFTHTQYF
TRBJ1-4	TRBV4-1	TRBD1	.	TGCGCCAGCAGCCCCCGGACAGGGGGTCGAGAAAAACTGTTTTTT	CASSPRTGGREKLFF
TRBJ2-7	TRBV2	.	.	TGTGCCAGCAGTGAAAACAGTCCCTACGAGCAGTACTTC	CASSENSPYEQYF
TRBJ2-3	TRBV5-1	TRBD1	.	TGCGCCAGCAGCTTGAAGTCCGGGGCTTCTACAGGGGCAGATACGCAGTATTTT	CASSLKSGASTGADTQYF
TRBJ1-3	TRBV11-2	.	few	TGTGCCAGCAGCTTATCACCCGCCCGGAGCACCATATATTTT	CASSLSPARSTIYF
TRBJ1-5	TRBV7-8	.	.	TGTGCCAGCAGTGCGCGGGGGCAGGGGTTCAATCAGCCCCAGCATTTT	CASSARGQGFNQPQHF
TRBJ1-6	TRBV25-1	TRBD1	.	TGTGCCACAACCCAGCAGGGGGATTCACCCCTCCACTTT	CATTQQGDSPLHF
TRBJ1-5	TRBV10-3	TRBD1	.	TGTGCCATCAGCGAAGGACAGGGAGGGCAGCCCCAGCATTTT	CAISEGQGGQPQHF